This T cell receptor (beta chain) was sequenced in a study of blood T cells in healthy people across ages. General study results and limits: More naive CD4+ cells and higher diversity marked long-lived donors relative to aged donors. In older individuals, TCR beta diversity per million T cells was lower, falling roughly linearly with age.

This clonotype came up a few times. As yet, its antigen is unknown. Per sample, a minimum of 7 million PBMCs were isolated. A second 7 to 11 cycle PCR used barcoded and J-beta primers. Each CDR3 protein is one row after TCRdb ran MiXCR on the 5' RACE reads. The data contain around 500,000 distinct CDR3 sequences, less than 60% of them singletons. CDR3 length equals 16 residues. J gave up 14 bases and V 5 bases, and 14 bases lay outside the gene matches. The germline CDR1 and CDR2 sequences are MDHEN and SYDVKM. This sequence joins TRBV28 and TRBJ2-1; 14 nucleotides align to TRBD2. The receptor was isolated from a man older than 75 in good health. The specimen was blood. The CDR3 coding sequence is TGTGCCAGCAGTCTCGACCCGACCGGGACTAGCGGGAGAGAGTTCTTC. This sequence encodes CASSLDPTGTSGREFF.